The 27 T cell receptor beta chains below all came from one sample that was sequenced in a study of blood T cell repertoires in COVID-19. Assay used: immunoSEQ multiplex PCR; TCRdb lists only in-frame clones, some missing. In the table there are nearly 80,000 clones, more than 80% of which are singletons. Material for sequencing was peripheral blood. The receptor source for this set is an elderly woman with acute or convalescent COVID-19.

The chain is built from TRBV5-1 and TRBJ2-5, with TRBD2 matching 9 bases. J was trimmed by 3 bases and V by 0 bases; bases with no gene match: 6. The CDR3 sequence is 16 residues long. Germline V gene sequence: CDR1 SGHRS, CDR2 YFSETQ. In nucleotides, the CDR3 is TGCGCCAGCAGCTTGGGCTCGGGACTAGCTAAAGAGACCCAGTACTTC. Protein product: CASSLGSGLAKETQYF.

The chain carries TRBV7-2 and TRBJ1-1; 9 nucleotides agree with TRBD1. The V gene's germline CDR1 is SGHTA and CDR2 FQGNSA. The CDR3 runs 13 residues. After removal of 4 bases from V and 5 bases from J, the junction contained 2 bases not matched to a gene. CDR3 nucleotides: TGTGCCAGCAGCTCACAGGGGGCTACTGAAGCTTTCTTT. Translation: CASSSQGATEAFF.

J is TRBJ2-3 and V is TRBV6-5, with 7 bases fitting TRBD1. Trimming cost V 6 bases and J 2 bases; bases outside gene matches: 5. This CDR3 comprises 14 residues. The germline V gene encodes CDR1 MNHEY and CDR2 SVGAGI. The CDR3, as DNA: TGTGCCAGCAGCCAACAGGGGTTCACAGATACGCAGTATTTT. It specifies CASSQQGFTDTQYF.

The chain employs TRBV6-2 or TRBV6-3 and TRBJ2-2, with 9 bases fitting TRBD1. The germline CDR1 and CDR2 sequences are MNHEY and SVGEGT. There are 16 residues in the CDR3. Germline trimming cut 4 bases from V and 5 bases from J; bases unmatched to any gene: 8. The CDR3 DNA follows: TGTGCCAGCAGTTCACGGACAGGGGAGGGAACCGGGGAGCTGTTTTTT. Amino acid sequence: CASSSRTGEGTGELFF.

This clone was seen only a few times. This rearrangement joins TRBV18 to TRBJ1-2, with a possible D match to TRBD1 (6 bases). CDR1 is KGHSH, CDR2 LQKENI, per germline. The CDR3 sequence is 15 residues long. Trimming pared 3 bases from V and 8 bases from J, leaving 19 bases between. The CDR3 coding sequence is TGTGCCAGCTCACCCCAAGCTACAGGGATTTGGGGCTACACCTTC. It codes for CASSPQATGIWGYTF.

The J gene is TRBJ2-5, the V gene TRBV5-1, with 7 bases identical to TRBD2. The CDR3 extends over 14 amino acids. Germline trimming cut 4 bases from V and 1 base from J; bases unmatched to any gene: 4. CDR1 and CDR2 (germline): SGHRS, YFSETQ. The CDR3 bases are TGCGCCAGCAGCCCGGGACTACTCCAAGAGACCCAGTACTTC. It is translated as CASSPGLLQETQYF.

CDR3 region: CASSGLEYNEQFF. CDR3 nucleotide sequence: TGTGCCAGCAGCGGACTAGAGTACAATGAGCAGTTCTTC. The chain combines TRBV6-2 or TRBV6-3 with TRBJ2-1; TRBD2 matches at 7 bases. V gave up 6 bases and J gave up 4 bases; unmatched junction bases: 3. CDR1 is MNHEY and CDR2 is SVGEGT in the germline V gene. The CDR3 sequence is 13 residues long.

The chain carries TRBV7-2 and TRBJ2-3, with 9 positions matching TRBD2. This CDR3 is built from 17 residues. Germline V gene data show CDR1 as SGHTA and CDR2 as FQGNSA. V shed 6 bases, J shed 7 bases, and the junction held 17 bases outside the gene matches. CDR3 residues: CASSWGRGGGPTNTQYF. The CDR3 DNA is TGTGCCAGCAGTTGGGGACGCGGGGGGGGTCCGACGAATACGCAGTATTTT.

The genes are TRBV7-2 and TRBJ1-1; 7 bases line up with TRBD1. Per germline, CDR1 SGHTA and CDR2 FQGNSA. The CDR3 totals 13 residues. The ends lost 1 base at V and 8 bases at J; junction bases unmatched: 4. CDR3: CASSLGSRGEAFF. DNA for the CDR3: TGTGCCAGCAGCTTAGGCTCCAGGGGGGAAGCTTTCTTT.

The V gene is TRBV10-1, the J gene TRBJ2-2, with 7 bases identical to TRBD2. The germline V gene encodes CDR1 WNHNN and CDR2 SYGVQD (reference sequence). The V segment lost 6 bases and the J segment 1 base; nucleotides outside the gene matches: 2. CDR3 size: 14 residues. The CDR3 DNA reads TGCGCCAGCAGCTCTAGCGGGAACACCGGGGAGCTGTTTTTT. As protein: CASSSSGNTGELFF.

In its sample, this clone was seen once. The CDR3 DNA sequence: TGTGCCAGCAGCCAAGGACGGGGCAGGGGGAACACTGAAGCTTTCTTT. Its translation is CASSQGRGRGNTEAFF. The gene calls are TRBV3-1 (or the pseudogene TRBV3-2) and TRBJ1-1; TRBD1 might be the D (6 bases). Germline CDR1 is LGHDT and CDR2 is YNNKEL (reference sequence). The CDR3 is 16 residues long. Trimming left V 1 base short and J 1 base short, with 13 bases between.

The chain is built from TRBV10-3 and TRBJ2-3; the match to TRBD2 covers 10 bases. The CDR3 has 15 residues. Germline CDR1 is ENHRY and CDR2 is SYGVKD. V lost 0 bases and J lost 6; bases outside the gene matches: 3. CDR3: CAISESTSGTDTQYF. The CDR3 region has the DNA TGTGCCATCAGTGAGTCTACTAGCGGGACTGATACGCAGTATTTT.

V gene TRBV20-1 combines with J gene TRBJ2-5; no definite D call. Per germline, CDR1 DFQATT and CDR2 SNEGSKA (reference sequence). Trimming took off 3 bases at V and 4 bases at J, with 9 bases between the two ends. This CDR3 contains 12 residues. CDR3 sequence (DNA): TGCAGTGCTAGTGAGCTAGGAGAGACCCAGTACTTC. This gives the protein CSASELGETQYF.

This clone was observed once. The V and J genes are TRBV27 and TRBJ2-2; 7 nucleotides align to TRBD1. The CDR3 has 15 amino acids. Germline CDR1 MNHEY, CDR2 SMNVEV (reference sequence). Losses at the gene ends were 7 bases for V and 4 bases for J; bases not matched to a gene: 9. CDR3 DNA: TGTGCCAGCATTAAGGGGACAGCCCCCACCGGGGAGCTGTTTTTT. Translation: CASIKGTAPTGELFF.

The chain couples TRBV15 to TRBJ2-1; D is unresolved. The V gene lost 0 bases and the J gene lost 7 bases, with 13 bases spanning the gap. This CDR3 spans 15 amino acids. Germline V lookup: CDR1 LNHNV, CDR2 YYDKDF (reference sequence). The CDR3 loop is CATSRDLGDGNEQFF. DNA for the CDR3: TGTGCCACCAGCAGAGATCTAGGTGACGGGAATGAGCAGTTCTTC.

The V gene is TRBV19, the J gene TRBJ2-4, with D possibly being TRBD1 (5 bases). Germline lookup yields CDR1 LNHDA and CDR2 SQIVND (reference sequence). The CDR3 loop spans 13 amino acids. Trimming took 5 bases from V and 3 from J, leaving 8 bases between them. CDR3 nucleotides: TGTGCCAGTAGTCCAGACAGCAAAAACATTCAGTACTTC. Translation gives CASSPDSKNIQYF.

The chain joins TRBV28 to TRBJ1-1; D remains ambiguous. This CDR3 spans 13 amino acids. The germline CDR1 and CDR2 sequences are MDHEN and SYDVKM. Trimming pared 7 bases from V and 1 base from J, leaving 10 bases between. CDR3 in amino acids: CASTSPGNTEAFF. Written as DNA, the CDR3 is TGTGCCAGCACCTCCCCCGGGAACACTGAAGCTTTCTTT.

V gene TRBV5-1 combines with J gene TRBJ1-5, with 7 bases lining up with TRBD1. The CDR3 is 16 residues long. CDR1 and CDR2 from the germline V gene are SGHRS and YFSETQ. Trimming at V came to 4 bases and at J to 6 bases, leaving 13 bases not matched to a gene. The CDR3 here is CASSPSPGGGSQPQHF. The CDR3 DNA sequence: TGCGCCAGCAGCCCATCGCCAGGGGGTGGGAGTCAGCCCCAGCATTTT. The variable domain in full, with the rest retrieved from reference TRBV5-1 and TRBJ1-5, is KAGVTQTPRYLIKTRGQQVTLSCSPISGHRSVSWYQQTPGQGLQFLFEYFSETQRNKGNFPGRFSGRQFSNSRSEMNVSTLELGDSALYLCASSPSPGGGSQPQHFGDGTRLSIL.

The CDR3 DNA reads TGTGCCAGCAGTTTATCGACCCCGGGGACAGGTGGCTACACCTTC. Protein product: CASSLSTPGTGGYTF. This rearrangement joins TRBV27 to TRBJ1-2; 8 bases line up with TRBD1. The germline CDR1 and CDR2 sequences are MNHEY and SMNVEV (reference sequence). The V gene end was trimmed by 0 bases and the J gene end by 7 bases; junction bases not matched to a gene: 7. This CDR3 is 15 amino acids long.

V usage is TRBV6-6 and J usage is TRBJ1-2; 7 nucleotides line up with TRBD1. The CDR3 consists of 12 residues. V lost 5 bases to trimming and J lost 11 bases; unmatched junction nucleotides: 8. The germline V gene encodes CDR1 MNHNY and CDR2 SVGAGI (reference sequence). CDR3 in DNA: TGTGCCAGCAGTAAATGGACAGGAGAGTACACCTTC. Translating gives CASSKWTGEYTF.

The chain recombines TRBV6-5 with TRBJ2-1; 8 nucleotides line up with TRBD1. Germline CDR1 MNHEY, CDR2 SVGAGI. There are 14 residues in the CDR3. Trimming removed 4 bases from V and 6 bases from J; junction bases left unmatched: 5. The CDR3: CASSLKTGGNEQFF. The CDR3 DNA reads TGTGCCAGCAGTTTAAAAACAGGGGGCAATGAGCAGTTCTTC.

The chain joins TRBV7-6 to TRBJ1-2; a weak D match, TRBD1 (6 bases). CDR3 length equals 13 residues. In germline, CDR1 is SGHVS, CDR2 FNYEAQ. V lost 6 bases and J 8 bases, leaving 16 bases between the germline ends. The DNA of the CDR3 is TGTGCCAGCAGTTTTATGGGGGCGCGGGGCTACACCTTC. Its translation is CASSFMGARGYTF. The full variable domain, its missing parts supplied by reference TRBV7-6 and TRBJ1-2, is GAGVSQSPRYKVTKRGQDVALRCDPISGHVSLYWYRQALGQGPEFLTYFNYEAQQDKSGLPNDRFSAERPEGSISTLTIQRTEQRDSAMYRCASSFMGARGYTFGSGTRLTVV.

This chain connects TRBV28 to TRBJ2-2; TRBD2 might be the D (5 bases). CDR3 length equals 13 residues. Germline V gene data show CDR1 as MDHEN and CDR2 as SYDVKM. V dropped 1 base and J dropped 6 bases, with 6 bases sitting between them. The CDR3 here is CASSLYGAGELFF. The CDR3 DNA follows: TGTGCCAGCAGTTTATACGGGGCCGGGGAGCTGTTTTTT.

This sequence joins TRBV9 and TRBJ2-5; tentative D call: TRBD2 (7 bases). Trimming left V 1 base short and J 10 bases short, with 14 bases between. CDR1 and CDR2 from the germline V gene are SGDLS and YYNGEE. CDR3 size: 13 residues. CDR3: CASSVSGGKDQYF. CDR3 nucleotides: TGTGCCAGCAGCGTATCGGGGGGCAAGGACCAGTACTTC.

The V gene is TRBV6-5, the J gene TRBJ2-2; 7 bases line up with TRBD2. The trim removed 6 bases at V and 7 bases at J, leaving 8 bases unmatched. In germline, CDR1 is MNHEY, CDR2 SVGAGI. CDR3 length: 14 residues. The CDR3 DNA reads TGTGCCAGCAGCCGAGGACTAGGCAACGGGGAGCTGTTTTTT. Its translation is CASSRGLGNGELFF.

The rearrangement links TRBV9 to TRBJ2-5, with 7 bases that match TRBD2. Germline V gene lookup returns CDR1 SGDLS and CDR2 YYNGEE. The junction had 14 bases not matched to a gene; V was cut back by 4 bases and J by 2 bases. This CDR3 is 17 amino acids long. CDR3 nucleotide sequence: TGTGCCAGCAGCCACCCGCGGGGAAGCGGGGTTCAAGAGACCCAGTACTTC. This gives the protein CASSHPRGSGVQETQYF.

CDR3 bases: TGCGCCAGCAGCTTTCGTGGCGGGTACCAAGAGACCCAGTACTTC. Translated, it gives CASSFRGGYQETQYF. The rearrangement links TRBV5-1 to TRBJ2-5; perhaps TRBD2 as D (5 bases). The V gene lost 2 bases and the J gene lost 0 bases, with 11 bases spanning the gap. Germline V gene lookup returns CDR1 SGHRS and CDR2 YFSETQ. CDR3 length: 15 amino acids.